These T cell receptor beta chains were read from a single sample in a study of T cell responses to AZD1222 COVID-19 vaccine. Sequenced by immunoSEQ multiplex PCR; TCRdb stores in-frame clones only, minus some. This sample has 98,000 or so clones, with approximately 88% found just once. The sample here was peripheral blood, taken on day 0 of AZD1222 vaccination. The receptors shown here come from an adult in good health. The CDR3 runs from the conserved cysteine through the conserved F or W. The order of the fields is clone size, J gene, D gene, V gene, CDR3 protein, CDR3 DNA. The D gene is left open where the match is weak. The size entry is marked missing in some rows and otherwise reads once, few, many or a size class.

size: -
J: TRBJ1-6
D: -
V: TRBV27
CDR3: CASSSWGDIWSSPLHF
DNA: TGTGCCAGCAGTTCATGGGGGGACATCTGGAGTTCACCCCTCCACTTT

size: -
J: TRBJ1-2
D: -
V: TRBV28
CDR3: CASSSPGTNYGYTF
DNA: TGTGCCAGCAGTTCTCCAGGGACTAACTATGGCTACACCTTC

size: -
J: TRBJ1-5
D: -
V: TRBV25-1
CDR3: CASSRGGSNQPQHF
DNA: TGTGCCAGCAGCCGAGGGGGGAGCAATCAGCCCCAGCATTTT

size: -
J: TRBJ1-5
D: -
V: TRBV6-5
CDR3: CASSYSIRQPQHF
DNA: TGTGCCAGCAGTTACTCGATTCGTCAGCCCCAGCATTTT

size: -
J: TRBJ1-6
D: TRBD1
V: TRBV7-2
CDR3: CASSPRRGQGSPLHF
DNA: TGTGCCAGCAGTCCTCGGAGGGGGCAAGGATCACCCCTCCACTTT

size: -
J: TRBJ1-2
D: -
V: TRBV5-1
CDR3: CASSLDGSNYGYTF
DNA: TGCGCCAGCAGCTTGGACGGCTCTAACTATGGCTACACCTTC

size: -
J: TRBJ1-2
D: TRBD1
V: TRBV5-1
CDR3: CASSFGQGAPYGYTF
DNA: TGCGCCAGCAGCTTCGGGCAGGGGGCCCCCTATGGCTACACCTTC

size: -
J: TRBJ1-6
D: TRBD1
V: TRBV19
CDR3: CASSSTGGRNSPLHF
DNA: TGTGCCAGTAGTTCGACAGGGGGTCGGAATTCACCCCTCCACTTT

size: -
J: TRBJ2-5
D: TRBD2
V: TRBV7-2
CDR3: CASSWGLAGDQETQYF
DNA: TGTGCCAGCAGCTGGGGACTAGCGGGAGACCAAGAGACCCAGTACTTC

size: -
J: TRBJ2-7
D: TRBD2
V: TRBV30
CDR3: CAWSAGGGGSEQYF
DNA: TGTGCCTGGAGTGCCGGCGGGGGGGGATCCGAGCAGTACTTC

size: few
J: TRBJ2-7
D: TRBD1
V: TRBV14
CDR3: CASSQAGQVVSYEQYF
DNA: TGTGCCAGCAGCCAAGCAGGACAGGTGGTATCCTACGAGCAGTACTTC

size: -
J: TRBJ2-7
D: -
V: TRBV5-8
CDR3: CASSPWFREQYF
DNA: TGTGCCAGCAGTCCCTGGTTCCGCGAGCAGTACTTC

size: -
J: TRBJ1-1
D: -
V: TRBV10-1
CDR3: CASSEAGGKGTEAFF
DNA: TGCGCCAGCAGTGAAGCAGGAGGAAAGGGTACTGAAGCTTTCTTT

size: -
J: TRBJ2-3
D: -
V: TRBV4-3
CDR3: CASSQDLSDTDTQYF
DNA: TGCGCCAGCAGCCAAGATTTGTCAGACACAGATACGCAGTATTTT

size: -
J: TRBJ2-7
D: -
V: TRBV15
CDR3: CATSRDRETYIYEQYF
DNA: TGTGCCACCAGCAGAGATCGGGAGACATATATCTACGAGCAGTACTTC

size: -
J: TRBJ2-7
D: -
V: TRBV11-3
CDR3: CASSPGERREQYF
DNA: TGTGCCAGCAGCCCAGGGGAGAGACGCGAGCAGTACTTC

size: -
J: TRBJ2-3
D: -
V: TRBV4-3
CDR3: CASSQYPPRRSSTDTQYF
DNA: TGCGCCAGCAGCCAATATCCGCCTCGGCGGAGTAGCACAGATACGCAGTATTTT

size: -
J: TRBJ1-1
D: -
V: TRBV28
CDR3: CASSLSLTLHVGTEAFF
DNA: TGTGCCAGCAGTTTATCCTTGACATTACACGTCGGGACTGAAGCTTTCTTT

size: once
J: TRBJ2-5
D: -
V: TRBV19
CDR3: CAASPRGHQETQYF
DNA: TGTGCCGCCTCTCCCCGGGGGCACCAAGAGACCCAGTACTTC

size: -
J: TRBJ2-1
D: -
V: TRBV24-1
CDR3: CATSLTHNEQFF
DNA: TGTGCCACCAGTTTGACTCACAATGAGCAGTTCTTC